Each of the 16 T cell receptor beta chains below was sequenced from the same sample in a study of blood T cells in healthy people across ages. Using a J-beta primer mix together with a sample-barcoded 5' primer, a second PCR was run for roughly 6 to 11 cycles. TCRdb re-analysed the 5' RACE reads in MiXCR, keeping a single row per CDR3 protein. Of over 950,000 distinct CDR3 sequences detected, 45% to 60% appear once; the ten largest clones hold roughly a fifth. Input material: blood. The source is a woman aged 55-69 years in good health.

CDR3 loop: CASSPSRQINQPQHF. The CDR3 DNA sequence: TGCGCCAGCAGCCCTTCAAGACAGATCAATCAGCCCCAGCATTTT. The V gene is TRBV4-1, the J gene TRBJ1-5; maybe TRBD1 (5 bases). V lost 4 bases and J lost 3, with 13 bases in between. The CDR3 is 15 amino acids. Germline values: CDR1 MGHRA, CDR2 YSYEKL.

This clonotype showed up just a few times. This chain joins TRBV12-3 or TRBV12-4 and TRBJ2-5; D assignment may be TRBD1 or TRBD2 (6 bases each). The CDR3 is 14 amino acids. The V end was cut by 5 bases, the J end by 5 bases, with 15 bases between. CDR3 amino acids: CASSAYGGPETQYF. CDR3 nucleotide sequence: TGTGCCAGCAGTGCATATGGGGGGCCGGAGACCCAGTACTTC.

V gene TRBV7-2 combines with J gene TRBJ2-1; 8 bases agree with TRBD2. Germline V gene sequence: CDR1 SGHTA, CDR2 FQGNSA. The CDR3 loop spans 15 amino acids. The trim removed 2 bases at V and 9 bases at J, leaving 9 bases unmatched. CDR3 sequence: CASSLTSGSLGEQFF. In DNA, the CDR3 is TGTGCCAGCAGCTTAACTAGCGGTTCCCTAGGTGAGCAGTTCTTC.

The chain couples TRBV12-3 or TRBV12-4 to TRBJ2-4, with TRBD1 matching over 8 bases. With the DNA end fitting TRBJ2-7 better, the J assignment may be wrong. CDR3 size: 14 residues. The CDR3 DNA is TGTGCCAGCAGTGTATGGACAGGGCCCCACGAGCAGTACTTC. Its translation is CASSVWTGPHEQYF.

The chain employs TRBV15 and TRBJ2-1; D unclear. Matching the DNA end better, TRBJ2-7 makes the J call doubtful. This CDR3 contains 17 residues. Germline V gene data show CDR1 as LNHNV and CDR2 as YYDKDF (reference sequence). The chain's CDR3 is CATSRDRPPSSYNEQYF. The CDR3 DNA reads as TGTGCCACCAGCAGAGATAGGCCACCCAGCTCCTACAATGAGCAGTACTTC.

This clonotype was recorded only once. CDR3 in amino acids: CASSQALAGFRQETQYF. For the CDR3, the DNA is TGCGCCAGCAGCCAGGCACTAGCGGGATTCCGCCAAGAGACCCAGTACTTC. The chain carries TRBV4-1 and TRBJ2-5, with TRBD2 matching 10 bases. The germline V gene encodes CDR1 MGHRA and CDR2 YSYEKL. V was clipped by 3 bases and J by 1 base; unmatched bases: 8. This CDR3 spans 17 amino acids.

The CDR3 DNA reads as TGTGCCAGCAGTTATGGAGAGGGGGTTAAGGAGCAGTACTTC. It encodes CASSYGEGVKEQYF. The genes are TRBV6-6 and TRBJ2-7; possible D gene TRBD1, 6 bases. This CDR3 comprises 14 residues. Trimming shortened V by 3 bases and J by 7 bases, and 16 bases separated the two germline ends. CDR1 is MNHNY, CDR2 SVGAGI, per germline (reference sequence).

In its sample, this clonotype was seen a few times. The chain carries TRBV14 and TRBJ2-7; D is perhaps TRBD1 (6 bases). Trimming took off 2 bases at V and 4 bases at J, with 15 bases between the two ends. CDR1 and CDR2 from the germline V gene are SGHDN and FVKESK. The CDR3 sequence is 15 residues long. The CDR3: CASSQSRQVRYEQYF. CDR3 nucleotides: TGTGCCAGCAGCCAATCCCGACAGGTTCGGTACGAGCAGTACTTC.

The chain uses TRBV28 and TRBJ2-7; D is undetermined. The CDR3 runs 12 residues. The ends were cut back, 4 bases at V and 1 base at J, with 5 bases in the middle. The germline V gene has CDR1 MDHEN and CDR2 SYDVKM. CDR3 sequence reads: CASSSHSYEQYF. The CDR3 DNA reads as TGTGCCAGCAGTTCTCATTCCTACGAGCAGTACTTC. Filled out from reference TRBV28 and TRBJ2-7, the complete variable domain reads DVKVTQSSRYLVKRTGEKVFLECVQDMDHENMFWYRQDPGLGLRLIYFSYDVKMKEKGDIPEGYSVSREKKERFSLILESASTNQTSMYLCASSSHSYEQYFGPGTRLTVT.

This chain connects TRBV20-1 to TRBJ1-1; D is ambiguous. CDR1 and CDR2 from the germline V gene are DFQATT and SNEGSKA (reference sequence). This CDR3 has 13 residues. V was cut by 3 bases and J by 6 bases, with 14 bases left in between. The CDR3 nucleotides are TGCAGTGCTAGGGGCACCGTAATCGCTGAAGCTTTCTTT. This codes for CSARGTVIAEAFF.

This clonotype has only a few counts. The chain couples TRBV20-1 to TRBJ1-6; no clear D. V lost 1 base, J lost 8 bases, and 9 bases lay in between. The germline CDR1 and CDR2 sequences are DFQATT and SNEGSKA (reference sequence). The CDR3 runs 13 residues. The CDR3 nucleotides read TGCAGTGCTAGAGTAAGGGAGGATTCACCCCTCCACTTT. This encodes CSARVREDSPLHF.

The V gene is TRBV28, the J gene TRBJ2-7; TRBD2 might be the D (5 bases). The CDR3 contains 17 residues. The germline CDR1 and CDR2 sequences are MDHEN and SYDVKM. V was shortened by 6 bases and J by 0 bases, with 21 bases between the two germline ends. This CDR3 reads CASSLGVLRLGSYEQYF. CDR3 nucleotide sequence: TGTGCCAGCAGCCTCGGGGTTCTTCGACTCGGCTCCTACGAGCAGTACTTC.

A word on this clonotype: Mismatch with germline at one junction end may stem from a read error. The V gene is TRBV29-1, the J gene TRBJ1-5; D perhaps matches TRBD1 (5 bases). Germline V gives CDR1 SQVTM, CDR2 ANQGSEA. The CDR3 length is 13 residues. CDR3 region: CSVEGVANQPQHF. CDR3 DNA: TGCAGCGTGGAAGGGGTTGCAAATCAGCCCCAGCATTTT.

The rearrangement links TRBV20-1 to TRBJ1-4; 7 bases are shared with TRBD1. The CDR3 length is 14 residues. J was trimmed by 5 bases and V by 2 bases; bases with no gene match: 5. Germline-derived CDR1 and CDR2 are DFQATT and SNEGSKA (reference sequence). In nucleotides, the CDR3 is TGCAGTGCTAGAACGGGACAGATCAATGAAAAACTGTTTTTT. Translated: CSARTGQINEKLFF.

This clonotype was counted between two and nine times. The V and J genes are TRBV12-3 or TRBV12-4 and TRBJ2-5, with 10 bases fitting TRBD1. V was pared by 5 bases and J by 7 bases, with 10 bases of the junction left unmatched. The CDR3 loop spans 15 amino acids. CDR3 DNA: TGTGCCAGCAGTCATCCCGGGACAGGGGACGGGACCCAGTACTTC. Protein: CASSHPGTGDGTQYF.

V is TRBV28 and J is TRBJ2-5; 9 bases map to TRBD2. Per the germline V gene, CDR1 is MDHEN and CDR2 is SYDVKM. This CDR3 has 17 residues. The V and J ends lost 5 bases and 1 base, in that order; junction bases with no gene match: 11. The CDR3 DNA is TGTGCCAGCAGTCCCACATATCTAGCGGGACTCCAAGAGACCCAGTACTTC. This codes for CASSPTYLAGLQETQYF.